This note documents a single TCR beta chain sequence. Its antigen is unidentified. Previously published methods and listed TCR primers were used for the bulk TCR libraries. Each CDR3 protein is one row after TCRdb ran MiXCR on the PCR reads. The data contain 75,000 to 100,000 distinct CDR3 sequences, around 19% of them singletons. The data derive from a study of molecular identifiers for immune sequencing clone quantification. As for the study in general: Replicate RNA from around 20,000 or 100,000 naive CD8 T cells formed five aliquots; four were sequenced.

Study-wide points: One cell's worth of spiked Jurkat TCR RNA was reportedly detectable among one million naive cells. Clones above 20 RNA copies held over 99% of effector molecules, under 1% in naive cells.

Germline V gene lookup returns CDR1 SGHNT and CDR2 YYREEE (reference sequence). Trimming pared 3 bases from V and 5 bases from J, leaving 12 bases between. The CDR3 has 13 residues. Sequencing was done on a sample of naive CD8+ T cells from blood, with Jurkat cell RNA spiked in. Subset specified: FACS-sorted CD8+CD4-CCR7+CD45RA+ naive T cells. V and J are TRBV5-4 and TRBJ2-7; TRBD1 might be the D (6 bases). The receptor's source is a human donor in good health. Some libraries in this study had Jurkat cell RNA spiked in. As DNA, the CDR3 is TGTGCCAGCAGCTCACCCACAGGGAACGAGCAGTACTTC. It specifies CASSSPTGNEQYF. The complete variable domain, with remaining parts taken from reference TRBV5-4 and TRBJ2-7, reads ETGVTQSPTHLIKTRGQQVTLRCSSQSGHNTVSWYQQALGQGPQFIFQYYREEENGRGNFPPRFSGLQFPNYSSELNVNALELDDSALYLCASSSPTGNEQYFGPGTRLTVT.